Included here is one TCR beta chain sequence, with context. The source of the sample is a study of response to subunit inactivated influenza vaccine. TCRdb fed the RT-PCR reads into MiXCR, producing one record per CDR3 protein. The sample shows a few hundred thousand distinct CDR3 sequences, about 11% of them seen only once. The same specimen was also included in a second study, on T cells expressing NK-cell markers. That source reports: cDNA encoding TCR beta was synthesized via 5'RACE template switching incorporating UMIs. Researchers got TCR beta repertoires out of sorted CD3+CD56+NKG2C+, CD3+CD56+NKG2C- and CD3+CD56-NKG2C+ T cells. One of eight sequenced donors was HCMV-seronegative; the other seven were seropositive. Topping the CD3+CD56-NKG2C+ fraction as well were these clonotypes, in several donors.

The receptor's source is a man over 45 who received an inactivated influenza vaccine. This specimen was PBMCs from blood, taken on the day of vaccination.

The CDR3: CSALVRGGSEDTQYF. The CDR3 bases are TGCAGTGCCCTTGTAAGGGGGGGCAGTGAAGATACGCAGTATTTT. This chain links TRBV20-1 with TRBJ2-3; D is possibly TRBD2 (7 bases). Trimming removed 6 bases from V and 5 bases from J, with 21 bases in between. The CDR3 sequence is 15 residues long. The germline CDR1 and CDR2 sequences are DFQATT and SNEGSKA (reference sequence).